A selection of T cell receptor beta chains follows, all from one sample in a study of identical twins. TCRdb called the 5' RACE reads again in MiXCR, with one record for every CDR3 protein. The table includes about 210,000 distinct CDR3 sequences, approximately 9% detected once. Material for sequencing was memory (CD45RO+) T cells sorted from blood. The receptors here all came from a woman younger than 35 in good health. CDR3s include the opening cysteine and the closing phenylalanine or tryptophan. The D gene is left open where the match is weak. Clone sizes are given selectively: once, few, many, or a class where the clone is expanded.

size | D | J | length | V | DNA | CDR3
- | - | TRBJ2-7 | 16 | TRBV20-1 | TGCAGTGCTAGCTTTCCTAGCTCGGGACCCTTAGGCGAGCAGTACTTC | CSASFPSSGPLGEQYF
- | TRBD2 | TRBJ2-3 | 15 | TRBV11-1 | TGTGCCAGCAGCGGCCGGACTAGCGGTTGGGTTACGCAGTATTTT | CASSGRTSGWVTQYF
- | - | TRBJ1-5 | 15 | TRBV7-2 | TGTGCCAGCAGCCTTATGGTGGGGGCGAATCAGCCCCAGCATTTT | CASSLMVGANQPQHF
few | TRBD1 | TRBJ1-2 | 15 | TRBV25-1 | TGTGCCAGCAGTGAACCGGGACAGCCTTTCTATGGCTACACCTTC | CASSEPGQPFYGYTF
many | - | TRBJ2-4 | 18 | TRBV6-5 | TGTGCCAGCAGTACTCCCAATTTGGGGATTCTAGCCAAAAACATTCAGTACTTC | CASSTPNLGILAKNIQYF
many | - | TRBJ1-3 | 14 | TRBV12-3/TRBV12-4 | TGTGCCAGCAGTTTGGGCCTCTCTGGAAACACCATATATTTT | CASSLGLSGNTIYF
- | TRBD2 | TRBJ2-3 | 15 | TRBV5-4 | TGTGCCAGCAGCCCCCGTAGCGGGAGCACAGATACGCAGTATTTT | CASSPRSGSTDTQYF
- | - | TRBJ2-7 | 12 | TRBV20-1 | TGCAGCCAAAAGTCAGTTGGGTACGAGCAGTACTTC | CSQKSVGYEQYF
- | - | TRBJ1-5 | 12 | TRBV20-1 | TGCAGTGCTAGGGCAGGGGATCAGCCCCAGCATTTT | CSARAGDQPQHF
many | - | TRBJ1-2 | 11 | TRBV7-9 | TGTGCCAGCAGCCCGACATATGGCTACACCTTC | CASSPTYGYTF
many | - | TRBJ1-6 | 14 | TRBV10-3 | TGTGCCATCAGTTCCGGGACTCTAGATTCACCCCTCCACTTT | CAISSGTLDSPLHF
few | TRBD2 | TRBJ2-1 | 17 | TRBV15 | TGTGCCACCAGCAGAGATGGGACTAGCGGCGCGAGGGGTGAGCAGTTCTTC | CATSRDGTSGARGEQFF
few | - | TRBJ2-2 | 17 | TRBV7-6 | TGTGCCAGCAGCCCCGCTGGGAGCCCTAGGTCAAGCGGGGAGCTGTTTTTT | CASSPAGSPRSSGELFF
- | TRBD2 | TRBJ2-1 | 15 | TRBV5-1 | TGCGCCAGCAGCTTGTCGGGGGAGGGCTACAATGAGCAGTTCTTC | CASSLSGEGYNEQFF
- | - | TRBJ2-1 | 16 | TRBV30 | TGTGCCTGGGCCCTCGGACGAATAAGCTCCTACAATGAGCAGTTCTTC | CAWALGRISSYNEQFF
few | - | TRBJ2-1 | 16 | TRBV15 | TGTGCCACCAGCAGAGTCCCAGCGGGCTCCTACAATGAGCAGTTCTTC | CATSRVPAGSYNEQFF
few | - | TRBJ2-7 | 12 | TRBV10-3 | TGTGCCACCGGGGAGGACCACTACGAGCAGTACTTC | CATGEDHYEQYF
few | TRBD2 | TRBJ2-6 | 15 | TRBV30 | TGTGCCTGGAAGCGGGAAAGCTCTGGGGCCAACGTCCTGACTTTC | CAWKRESSGANVLTF
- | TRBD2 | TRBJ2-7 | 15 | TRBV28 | TGTGCCAGCAGCTCTTATGCTAGCGGGGAGAAGGAGCAGTACTTC | CASSSYASGEKEQYF
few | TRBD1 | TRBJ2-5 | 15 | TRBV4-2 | TGTGCCAGCAGCCTCCACGGACAGGACCAAGAGACCCAGTACTTC | CASSLHGQDQETQYF
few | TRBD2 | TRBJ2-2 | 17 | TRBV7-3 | TGTGCCAGCCGTGAGACTCCGGGGGGGCTAGACACCGGGGAGCTGTTTTTT | CASRETPGGLDTGELFF
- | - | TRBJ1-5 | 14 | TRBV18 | TGTGCCAGCTCCCCCGGGACGGGAGGACAGCCCCAGCATTTT | CASSPGTGGQPQHF
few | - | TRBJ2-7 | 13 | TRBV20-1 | TGCAGTGCTAGAGGAGGAGATTTTAACGAGCAGTACTTC | CSARGGDFNEQYF
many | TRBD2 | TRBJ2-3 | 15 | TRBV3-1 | TGTGCCAGTTCTGCATTTAGCGGGGGCACAGATACGCAGTATTTT | CASSAFSGGTDTQYF
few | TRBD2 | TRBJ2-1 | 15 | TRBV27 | TGTGCCAGCGGGAGCGGACTAGCGGGAGAGGACGAGCAGTTCTTC | CASGSGLAGEDEQFF
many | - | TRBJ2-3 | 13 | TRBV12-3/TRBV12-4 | TGTGCCAGCAGTTCCCGGACCACAGATACGCAGTATTTT | CASSSRTTDTQYF
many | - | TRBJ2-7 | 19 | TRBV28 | TGTGCCAGCAGTCCGGTATATGATAGATTGGGGGAGACCTCCTACGAGCAGTACTTC | CASSPVYDRLGETSYEQYF
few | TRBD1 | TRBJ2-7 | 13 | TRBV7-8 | TGTGCCAGCAGTTGGGACAGGGATAGAGAGCAGTACTTC | CASSWDRDREQYF
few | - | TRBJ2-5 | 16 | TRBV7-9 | TGTGCCAGCAGCTTAATGGGGGGGCGAAGGGAAGAGACCCAGTACTTC | CASSLMGGRREETQYF
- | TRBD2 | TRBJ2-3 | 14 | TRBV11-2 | TGTGCCAGCGAACCGACTAGCGGGAGTGAAGCGCAGTATTTT | CASEPTSGSEAQYF
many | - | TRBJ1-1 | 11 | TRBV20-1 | TGCAGTGCTGGGGTCGGCACTGAAGCTTTCTTT | CSAGVGTEAFF
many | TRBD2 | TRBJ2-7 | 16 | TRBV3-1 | TGTGCCAGCAGCCAAGCTAGCGGGGGACTCCTCTACGAGCAGTACTTC | CASSQASGGLLYEQYF
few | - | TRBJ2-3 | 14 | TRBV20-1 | TGCAGTGCTAGAGATCCCGGGGGACCGGATACGCAGTATTTT | CSARDPGGPDTQYF
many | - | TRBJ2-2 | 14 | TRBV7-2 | TGTGCCAGAGACTCGTTCGCGAACACCGGGGAGCTGTTTTTT | CARDSFANTGELFF
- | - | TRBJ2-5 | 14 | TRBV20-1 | TGCAGTGCAGGCCGAAGGACTTTCCAAGAGACCCAGTACTTC | CSAGRRTFQETQYF
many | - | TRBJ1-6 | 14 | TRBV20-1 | TGCAGTGCCGCAGGGGTAGGGCCGAATTCACCCCTCCACTTT | CSAAGVGPNSPLHF
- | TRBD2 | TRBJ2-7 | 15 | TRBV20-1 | TGCAGTGCTAGAGGTCAGGCGGGGGTGTCCTACGAGCAGTACTTC | CSARGQAGVSYEQYF
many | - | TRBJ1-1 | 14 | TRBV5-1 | TGCGCCAGCAGCTTGGGGACGTCGAGAACTGAAGCTTTCTTT | CASSLGTSRTEAFF
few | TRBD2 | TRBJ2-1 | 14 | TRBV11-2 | TGTGCCAGCAGCGGTACTAGCGGTTACAATGAGCAGTTCTTC | CASSGTSGYNEQFF
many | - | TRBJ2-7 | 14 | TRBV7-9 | TGTGCCAGCTGGCGGGACGGCGAATCCTACGAGCAGTACTTC | CASWRDGESYEQYF
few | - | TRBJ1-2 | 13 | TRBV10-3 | TGTGCCATCATGGTCGGGGACGACTATGGCTACACCTTC | CAIMVGDDYGYTF
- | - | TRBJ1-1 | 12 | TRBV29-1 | TGCAGCGGTTTAGGGCGGGGCACTGAAGCTTTCTTT | CSGLGRGTEAFF
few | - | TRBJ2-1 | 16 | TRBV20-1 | TGCAGTGCTAGTAAGTTTCGGCTAGCCGTTTACAATGAGCAGTTCTTC | CSASKFRLAVYNEQFF
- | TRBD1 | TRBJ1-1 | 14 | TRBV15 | TGTGCCACAGAGGACAGGGACATGAACACTGAAGCTTTCTTT | CATEDRDMNTEAFF
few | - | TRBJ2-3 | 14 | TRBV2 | TGTGCCAGCAGTGTGTCAGTGGCGACAGATACGCAGTATTTT | CASSVSVATDTQYF
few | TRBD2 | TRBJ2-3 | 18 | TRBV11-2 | TGTGCCAGCAGCGGATTAGCGGGGGGTCAGAGACCCACAGATACGCAGTATTTT | CASSGLAGGQRPTDTQYF
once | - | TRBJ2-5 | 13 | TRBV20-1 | TGCAGTGCTCTCCGGGACCAAAAAGAGACCCAGTACTTC | CSALRDQKETQYF
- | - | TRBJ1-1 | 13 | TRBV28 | TGTGCCAGCCTCCACAGGGAGGGAACTGAAGCTTTCTTT | CASLHREGTEAFF